Following are 15 T cell receptor beta chains from one sample sequenced in a study of blood T cells in healthy people across ages. Through a sample-barcoded 5' primer and a J-beta primer mix, a second PCR was run for roughly 7 to 12 cycles. TCRdb re-derived calls from the 5' RACE reads in MiXCR, one entry per CDR3 protein. The table has about 1.5 million distinct CDR3 sequences, under 55% seen once. Input material: blood. These receptors originate from a young woman in good health.

There are a few counts of this clonotype. The genes are TRBV11-2 and TRBJ2-1, with 8 positions matching TRBD1. This CDR3 is built from 16 residues. Unmatched junction bases numbered 5, after V lost 2 bases and J lost 2 bases. Looked up from germline, CDR1 is SGHAT and CDR2 is FQNNGV. In DNA, the CDR3 is TGTGCCAGCAGCTTATCGCGGACAGGGCCCTACAATGAGCAGTTCTTC. Amino acids: CASSLSRTGPYNEQFF.

This clonotype turned up a few times. CDR3 residues: CSAAGTSAYEQYF. As DNA, the CDR3 is TGCAGTGCCGCGGGGACTAGCGCCTACGAGCAGTACTTC. The chain is built from TRBV20-1 and TRBJ2-7, with 10 nucleotides matching TRBD2. The trim removed 6 bases at V and 2 bases at J, leaving 4 bases unmatched. The CDR3 has 13 residues. The germline V gene encodes CDR1 DFQATT and CDR2 SNEGSKA (reference sequence).

This clonotype has more than one count but fewer than ten. The chain recombines TRBV29-1 with TRBJ2-5; either TRBD1 or TRBD2 may supply D (6 bases each). The germline V gene has CDR1 SQVTM and CDR2 ANQGSEA. Trimming pared 0 bases from V and 5 bases from J, leaving 13 bases between. This CDR3 has 14 residues. The chain's CDR3 is CSVEDTGASETQYF. DNA of the CDR3: TGCAGCGTTGAAGATACGGGGGCCAGCGAGACCCAGTACTTC. Variable domain in full (rest from reference TRBV29-1 and TRBJ2-5): SAVISQKPSRDICQRGTSLTIQCQVDSQVTMMFWYRQQPGQSLTLIATANQGSEATYESGFVIDKFPISRPNLTFSTLTVSNMSPEDSSIYLCSVEDTGASETQYFGPGTRLLVL.

This clonotype was observed a few times. This chain links TRBV20-1 with TRBJ1-2, with D uncertain. V dropped 4 bases and J dropped 4 bases, with 19 bases sitting between them. Germline CDR1 is DFQATT and CDR2 is SNEGSKA (reference sequence). This CDR3 contains 15 residues. CDR3 sequence: CSATQPRSGGYGYTF. In nucleotides, the CDR3 is TGCAGTGCTACTCAACCGAGGTCGGGTGGCTATGGCTACACCTTC.

The table lists this clonotype with a few counts. V and J are TRBV27 and TRBJ2-1; 9 bases match TRBD1. The CDR3 is 14 amino acids. Losses at the gene ends were 3 bases for V and 5 bases for J; bases not matched to a gene: 2. CDR1 is MNHEY and CDR2 is SMNVEV in the germline V gene (reference sequence). CDR3 protein: CASSFGTGHNEQFF. The CDR3 coding sequence is TGTGCCAGCAGTTTCGGGACAGGGCACAATGAGCAGTTCTTC.

This rearrangement joins TRBV7-2 to TRBJ2-3, with TRBD2 matching over 10 bases. V gave up 0 bases and J gave up 5 bases; unmatched junction bases: 5. The CDR3 loop spans 16 amino acids. Germline-derived CDR1 and CDR2 are SGHTA and FQGNSA. DNA for the CDR3: TGTGCCAGCAGCTTAGCGATGGCTAGCGGGGGAGATACGCAGTATTTT. Encoded protein: CASSLAMASGGDTQYF.

In its sample, this clonotype was seen many times. The chain is built from TRBV27 and TRBJ2-3; D may correspond to TRBD1 or TRBD2 (5 bases each). Trimming pared 8 bases from V and 1 base from J, leaving 10 bases between. The CDR3 consists of 13 residues. The germline V gene has CDR1 MNHEY and CDR2 SMNVEV (reference sequence). In nucleotides, the CDR3 is TGTGCCAGCCTAAGAGGGGGCACAGATACGCAGTATTTT. It codes for CASLRGGTDTQYF.

The chain carries TRBV15 and TRBJ2-2; 8 nucleotides match TRBD1. Unmatched junction bases numbered 2, after V lost 1 base and J lost 10 bases. This CDR3 region has 13 residues. Germline CDR1 LNHNV, CDR2 YYDKDF (reference sequence). The CDR3 reads CATSRADRVELFF. CDR3 nucleotide sequence: TGTGCCACCAGCAGAGCGGACAGGGTGGAGCTGTTTTTT.

Concerning this clonotype: The junction and the germline gene differ at one end; a read error may be behind it. This rearrangement joins TRBV4-3 to TRBJ1-2; the D gene is possibly TRBD1 (5 bases). Looked up from germline, CDR1 is LGHNA and CDR2 is YSLEER. This CDR3 region has 15 residues. Here the CDR3 reads CASSHGRTTNCGYTF. In DNA form, the CDR3 reads TGCGCCAGCAGCCACGGGCGGACAACTAACTGTGGCTACACCTTC.

The rearrangement joins TRBV27 to TRBJ2-7, with D tentatively TRBD1 (6 bases). Germline V gene data show CDR1 as MNHEY and CDR2 as SMNVEV (reference sequence). This CDR3 contains 13 residues. Trimming cost V 5 bases and J 3 bases, with 11 bases left between them. CDR3 in DNA: TGTGCCAGCAGTGTAGGACAGCTCTACGAGCAGTACTTC. Translation: CASSVGQLYEQYF.

The chain links TRBV19 to TRBJ2-7; maybe TRBD1 (6 bases). The CDR3 runs 15 residues. In germline, CDR1 is LNHDA, CDR2 SQIVND (reference sequence). V dropped 5 bases and J dropped 4 bases, with 18 bases sitting between them. This chain's CDR3 is CASSRGRSGEYEQYF. For the CDR3, the DNA is TGTGCCAGTAGTCGGGGTCGATCAGGGGAATACGAGCAGTACTTC.

This clonotype turned up a few times. The chain carries TRBV7-2 and TRBJ2-3, with D possibly matching TRBD1 (5 bases). CDR1 is SGHTA, CDR2 FQGNSA, per germline. Trimming cost V 7 bases and J 4 bases, with 15 bases left between them. This CDR3 spans 14 amino acids. The CDR3 DNA is TGTGCCAGCAACCGATGGCAGGGCGCAGATACGCAGTATTTT. This gives the protein CASNRWQGADTQYF.

The chain recombines TRBV29-1 with TRBJ1-6, with 10 nucleotides matching TRBD1. V shed 5 bases, J shed 8 bases, and the junction held 3 bases outside the gene matches. This CDR3 is built from 13 residues. Germline lookup yields CDR1 SQVTM and CDR2 ANQGSEA. This chain's CDR3 is CSVRQGADSPLHF. In DNA, the CDR3 is TGCAGCGTTCGACAGGGGGCCGATTCACCCCTCCACTTT.

In this sample, this clonotype turned up a few times. V is TRBV18 and J is TRBJ2-3, with no clear D. The CDR3 contains 13 residues. V was trimmed by 0 bases and J by 5 bases, leaving 6 bases between them. CDR1 is KGHSH and CDR2 is LQKENI in the germline V gene. The CDR3 coding sequence is TGTGCCAGCTCACCACCGTCAGGAGATACGCAGTATTTT. Its protein product is CASSPPSGDTQYF.

The rearrangement uses TRBV6-2 or TRBV6-3 and TRBJ2-4; weak D call: TRBD1 (5 bases). The end of the DNA is better explained by TRBJ2-7, so the J call may be wrong. Germline V lookup: CDR1 MNHEY, CDR2 SVGEGT. The CDR3 extends over 17 amino acids. CDR3: CASSYGAGPHNLYEQYF. In nucleotides, the CDR3 is TGTGCCAGCAGTTACGGGGCAGGGCCCCACAATCTCTACGAGCAGTACTTC.